The entry below describes one TCR beta chain. The CDR3 has 15 residues. Trimming removed 3 bases at V and 2 bases at J, with 13 bases between. Germline loops: CDR1 WSHSY, CDR2 SAAADI. The study ran its PCR with 60 Vbeta and 13 Jbeta primers. Sequencing was performed with immunoSEQ multiplex PCR; in TCRdb, only in-frame clones are kept and a portion is missing. In the table there are some 130,000 clones, 79% of which are singletons. The sample originates from a study of cytomegalovirus exposure and HLA in healthy donors. On the study more broadly: Genotyping showed 81% of fewer than 500 donors falling in the Caucasian-associated ancestry cluster.

The J gene is TRBJ1-1, the V gene TRBV10-2; D is uncertain. Specimen: PBMCs. The receptor's source is a man aged 35 to 55 in good health and CMV-seropositive. The CDR3 DNA reads TGCGCCAGCAGTGATACTTCGACACCTAACACTGAAGCTTTCTTT. Its translation is CASSDTSTPNTEAFF.